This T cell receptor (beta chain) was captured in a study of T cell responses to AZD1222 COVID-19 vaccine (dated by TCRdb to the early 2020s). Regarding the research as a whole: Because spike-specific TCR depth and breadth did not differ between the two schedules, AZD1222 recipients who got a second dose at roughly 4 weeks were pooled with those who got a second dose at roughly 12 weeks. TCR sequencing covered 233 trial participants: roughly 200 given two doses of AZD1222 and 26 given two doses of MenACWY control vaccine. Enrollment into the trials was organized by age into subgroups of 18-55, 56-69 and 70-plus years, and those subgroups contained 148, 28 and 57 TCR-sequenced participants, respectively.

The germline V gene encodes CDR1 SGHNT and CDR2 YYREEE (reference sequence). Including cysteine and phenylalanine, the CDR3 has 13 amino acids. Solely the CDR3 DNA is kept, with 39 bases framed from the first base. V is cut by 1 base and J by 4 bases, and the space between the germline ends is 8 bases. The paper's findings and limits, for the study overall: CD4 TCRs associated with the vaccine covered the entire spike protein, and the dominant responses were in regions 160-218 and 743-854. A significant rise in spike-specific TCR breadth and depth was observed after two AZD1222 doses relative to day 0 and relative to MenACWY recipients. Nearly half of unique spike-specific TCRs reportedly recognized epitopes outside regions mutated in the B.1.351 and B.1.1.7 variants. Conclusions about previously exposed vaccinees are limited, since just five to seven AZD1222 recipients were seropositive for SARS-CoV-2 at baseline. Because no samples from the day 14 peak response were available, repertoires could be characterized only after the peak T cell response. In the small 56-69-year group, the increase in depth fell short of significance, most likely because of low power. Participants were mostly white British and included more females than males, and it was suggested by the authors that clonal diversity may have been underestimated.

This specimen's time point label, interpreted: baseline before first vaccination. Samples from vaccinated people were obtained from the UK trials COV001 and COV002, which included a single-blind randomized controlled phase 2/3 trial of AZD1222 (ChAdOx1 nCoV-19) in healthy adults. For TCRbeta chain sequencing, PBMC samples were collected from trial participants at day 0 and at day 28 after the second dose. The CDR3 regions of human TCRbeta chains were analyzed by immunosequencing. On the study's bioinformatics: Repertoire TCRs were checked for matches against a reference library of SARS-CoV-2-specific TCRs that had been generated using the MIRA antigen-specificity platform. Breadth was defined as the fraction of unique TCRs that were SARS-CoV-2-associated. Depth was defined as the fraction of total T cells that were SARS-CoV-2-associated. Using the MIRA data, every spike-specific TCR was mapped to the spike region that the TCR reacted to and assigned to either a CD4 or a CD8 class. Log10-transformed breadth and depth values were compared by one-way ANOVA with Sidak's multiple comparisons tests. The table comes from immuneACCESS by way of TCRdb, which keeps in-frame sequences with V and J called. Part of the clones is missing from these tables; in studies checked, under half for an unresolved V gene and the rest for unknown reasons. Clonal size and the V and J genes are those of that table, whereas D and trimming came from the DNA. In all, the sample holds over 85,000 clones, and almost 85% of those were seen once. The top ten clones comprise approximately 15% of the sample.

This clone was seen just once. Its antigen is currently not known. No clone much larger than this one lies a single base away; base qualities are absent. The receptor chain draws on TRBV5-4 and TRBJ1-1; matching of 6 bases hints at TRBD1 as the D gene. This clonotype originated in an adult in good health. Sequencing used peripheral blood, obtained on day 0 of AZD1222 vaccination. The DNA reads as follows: TGTGCCAGCAGCTTGACAGGGCCCACTGAAGCTTTCTTT. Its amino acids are CASSLTGPTEAFF.